This T cell receptor (beta chain) is from a study of T-cell reconstitution after alpha-beta-depleted transplantation in children (dated by TCRdb to about 2016). Describing the broader study: Using TCR repertoire profiling, the study followed T-cell immune reconstitution in a quantitative way in children after TCRalphabeta/CD19-depleted allogeneic hematopoietic cell transplantation.

Trimming removed 2 bases from V and 15 bases from J, leaving 17 bases between the germline ends. Spanning cysteine to phenylalanine, the CDR3 consists of 14 amino acids. The DNA shown is the 42-base CDR3, in frame from base 1. Libraries were prepared through PCR. Instrument on record: Illumina HiSeq 2500. TCR library preparation used molecular barcoding, with unique molecular identifiers applied to normalize quantification of the TCRbeta repertoire. Using fastp at Q25 and MiXCR, TCRdb reprocessed the public reads and kept productive beta chains. Rows matching on CDR3 protein sequence are summarized as one entry with the most common DNA and genes. The sample table holds approximately 210,000 distinct CDR3 sequences, of which about 14% were seen once. Approximately 13% of the sample belongs to the ten largest clones. Concerning this clonotype: The target of this receptor is not known. This could be a read error, since a much larger clone is one nucleotide away.

The sequences come from PBMCs from the stem cell graft donor, collected from the stem cell graft. The chain uses TRBV12-3 or TRBV12-4 and TRBJ2-6; the D call could be TRBD1 or TRBD2, with each sharing 6 bases. This clonotype was obtained from a human donor who donated a stem cell graft to a child with acute lymphoblastic leukemia. CDR3 protein: CASSLNGGGDGLTF. The DNA sequence is as follows: TGTGCCAGCAGTTTAAACGGAGGGGGAGACGGCCTGACTTTC.